This T cell receptor (beta chain) was sequenced for a study of shared clonotypes between healthy human individuals. Study-level information: A donor's plate count was three for CD4 naive and three for CD4 memory; CD8 naive had two and CD8 memory one. Study outcomes and limitations: Having only a few donors restricted how much genetic and exposure-history diversity was captured.

CDR1 and CDR2 (germline): SGHTA, FQGNSA. V trimming: 5 bases; J trimming: 7 bases; junction bases outside the gene matches: 3. There are 13 residues in the CDR3. Concerning this clone itself: What it binds is not known.

Profiling relied on immunoSEQ multiplex PCR, and the TCRdb table lists in-frame clones only, not all of them. The sample shows about 1 million clones, around 76% of them seen only once. This TCR was recovered from a man aged 18 to 29 in good health. The chain combines TRBV7-2 with TRBJ2-2; 8 bases are a match to TRBD1. Sequencing was performed on memory CD4+ T cells sorted from blood. Subset here: CD45RA-negative fraction. CDR3 coding DNA: TGTGCCAGCAGCCAGGGGGCGGTCGGGGAGCTGTTTTTT. Protein: CASSQGAVGELFF. The entire variable domain, with the rest obtained from reference TRBV7-2 and TRBJ2-2, is as follows: GAGVSQSPSNKVTEKGKDVELRCDPISGHTALYWYRQSLGQGLEFLIYFQGNSAPDKSGLPSDRFSAERTGGSVSTLTIQRTQQEDSAVYLCASSQGAVGELFFGEGSRLTVL.